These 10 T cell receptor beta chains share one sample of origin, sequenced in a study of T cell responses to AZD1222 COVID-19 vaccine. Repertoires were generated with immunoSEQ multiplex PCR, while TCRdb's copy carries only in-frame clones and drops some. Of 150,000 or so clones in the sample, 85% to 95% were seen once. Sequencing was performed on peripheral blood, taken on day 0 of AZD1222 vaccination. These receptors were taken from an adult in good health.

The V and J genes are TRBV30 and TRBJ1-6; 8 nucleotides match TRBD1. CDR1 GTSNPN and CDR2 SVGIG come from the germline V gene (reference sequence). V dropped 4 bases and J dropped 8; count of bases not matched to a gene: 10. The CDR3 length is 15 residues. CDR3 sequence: CAWTQGQGGYSPLHF. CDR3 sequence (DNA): TGTGCCTGGACCCAAGGACAGGGAGGTTATTCACCCCTCCACTTT.

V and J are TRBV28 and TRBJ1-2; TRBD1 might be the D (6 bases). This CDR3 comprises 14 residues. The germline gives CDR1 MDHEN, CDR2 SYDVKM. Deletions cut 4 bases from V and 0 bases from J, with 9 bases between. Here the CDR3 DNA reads TGTGCCAGCAGTTCGACAGGAGCTAACTATGGCTACACCTTC. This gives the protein CASSSTGANYGYTF.

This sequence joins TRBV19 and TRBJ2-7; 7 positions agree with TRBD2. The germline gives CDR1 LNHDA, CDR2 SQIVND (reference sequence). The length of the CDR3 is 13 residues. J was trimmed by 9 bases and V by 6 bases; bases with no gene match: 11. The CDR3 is CASSEGEGRGQYF. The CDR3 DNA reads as TGTGCCAGTAGCGAAGGGGAGGGGCGCGGGCAGTACTTC.

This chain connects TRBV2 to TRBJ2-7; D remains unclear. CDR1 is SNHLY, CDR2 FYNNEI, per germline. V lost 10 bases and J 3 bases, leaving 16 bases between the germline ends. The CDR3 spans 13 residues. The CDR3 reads CATRVNVLYEQYF. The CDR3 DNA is TGTGCCACCCGGGTCAACGTCCTCTACGAGCAGTACTTC.

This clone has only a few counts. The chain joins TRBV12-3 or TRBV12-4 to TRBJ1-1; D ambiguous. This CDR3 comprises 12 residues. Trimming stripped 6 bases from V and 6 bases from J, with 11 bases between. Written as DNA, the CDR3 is TGTGCCAGCAGGTCGGGCGGGCCTGAAGCTTTCTTT. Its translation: CASRSGGPEAFF.

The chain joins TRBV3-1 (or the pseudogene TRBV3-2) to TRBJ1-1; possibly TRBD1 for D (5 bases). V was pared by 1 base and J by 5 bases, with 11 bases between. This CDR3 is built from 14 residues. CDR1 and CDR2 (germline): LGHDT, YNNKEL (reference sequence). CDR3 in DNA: TGTGCCAGCAGCCAAGGGGGGAGGGGTACTGAAGCTTTCTTT. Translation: CASSQGGRGTEAFF.

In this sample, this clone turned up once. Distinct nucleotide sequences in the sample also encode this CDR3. For the CDR3, the DNA is TGTGCCAGCAGCCCCAGCTCTGGAAACACCATATATTTT. It yields the protein CASSPSSGNTIYF. The V and J genes are TRBV7-9 and TRBJ1-3, with unresolved D. Trimming removed 5 bases at V and 0 bases at J, with 5 bases between. Germline V gene data show CDR1 as SEHNR and CDR2 as FQNEAQ (reference sequence). This CDR3 contains 13 residues.

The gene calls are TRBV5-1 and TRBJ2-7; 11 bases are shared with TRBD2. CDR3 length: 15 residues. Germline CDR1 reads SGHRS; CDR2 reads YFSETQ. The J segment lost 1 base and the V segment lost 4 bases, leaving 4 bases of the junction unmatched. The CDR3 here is CASSLRTSGSYEQYF. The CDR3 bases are TGCGCCAGCAGCCTAAGGACTAGCGGGTCCTACGAGCAGTACTTC.

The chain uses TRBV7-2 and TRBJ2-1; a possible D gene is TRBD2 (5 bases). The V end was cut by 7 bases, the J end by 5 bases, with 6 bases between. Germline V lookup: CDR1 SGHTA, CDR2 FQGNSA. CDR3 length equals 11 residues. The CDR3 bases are TGTGCCAGCACACTAGACAATGAGCAGTTCTTC. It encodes CASTLDNEQFF. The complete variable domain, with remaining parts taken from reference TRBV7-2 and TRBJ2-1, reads GAGVSQSPSNKVTEKGKDVELRCDPISGHTALYWYRQSLGQGLEFLIYFQGNSAPDKSGLPSDRFSAERTGGSVSTLTIQRTQQEDSAVYLCASTLDNEQFFGPGTRLTVL.

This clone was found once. The CDR3 loop is CAIKGTAQETQYF. As DNA, the CDR3 is TGTGCCATCAAAGGGACAGCTCAAGAGACCCAGTACTTC. The rearrangement joins TRBV10-3 to TRBJ2-5, with 7 bases that match TRBD1. The CDR3 is 13 residues long. Germline trimming cut 7 bases from V and 2 bases from J; bases unmatched to any gene: 4. In germline, CDR1 is ENHRY, CDR2 SYGVKD.